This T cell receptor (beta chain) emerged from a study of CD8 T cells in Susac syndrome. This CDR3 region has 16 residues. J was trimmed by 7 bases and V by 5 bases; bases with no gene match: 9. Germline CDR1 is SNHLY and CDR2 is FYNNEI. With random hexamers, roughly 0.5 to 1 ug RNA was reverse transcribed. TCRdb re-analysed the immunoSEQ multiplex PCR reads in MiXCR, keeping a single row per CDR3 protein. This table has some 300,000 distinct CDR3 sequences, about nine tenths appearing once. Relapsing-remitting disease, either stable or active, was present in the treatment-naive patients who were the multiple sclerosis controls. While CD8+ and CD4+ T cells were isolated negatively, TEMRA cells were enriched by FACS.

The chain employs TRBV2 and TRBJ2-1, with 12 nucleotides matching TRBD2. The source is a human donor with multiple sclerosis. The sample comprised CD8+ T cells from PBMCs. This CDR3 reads CASSRTSGTALNEQFF. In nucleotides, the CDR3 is TGTGCCAGCAGTCGGACTAGCGGGACCGCTTTGAATGAGCAGTTCTTC.